Listed below are T cell receptor beta chains from one sample, sequenced in a study of naive and memory T cell subsets. TCRdb redid the calling of the UMI-ligation and nested PCR reads with MiXCR, one entry per CDR3 protein. The table has 95,000 to 110,000 distinct CDR3 sequences, 13% to 15% seen once. The specimen sequenced was naive CD8+ T cells from blood. Receptor source: a human donor in good health. Both conserved end residues are part of each CDR3. A D gene is named only where the DNA matches it firmly. Clone size is not always given. Where it is, it says once, few, many or a class for expanded clones.

clone_size	v_call	cdr3_length	d_call	j_call	cdr3_aa	cdr3_nt
few	TRBV4-1	15	TRBD2	TRBJ2-1	CASSQSEAGSREQFF	TGCGCCAGCAGCCAGAGCGAAGCGGGGTCCCGTGAGCAGTTCTTC
few	TRBV5-5	15	-	TRBJ2-7	CASSPRGSYSYEQYF	TGTGCCAGCAGCCCCCGTGGGTCCTATTCCTACGAGCAGTACTTC
few	TRBV7-6	14	TRBD2	TRBJ2-7	CASSEAGLAGEQYF	TGTGCCAGCAGCGAAGCGGGACTAGCGGGAGAGCAGTACTTC
many	TRBV9	14	-	TRBJ2-3	CASSDQRFTDTQYF	TGTGCCAGCAGCGATCAGCGGTTCACAGATACGCAGTATTTT
few	TRBV19	16	-	TRBJ2-1	CASSIPGALGYNEQFF	TGTGCCAGTAGTATTCCGGGGGCACTGGGATACAATGAGCAGTTCTTC
-	TRBV29-1	12	TRBD1	TRBJ1-1	CSVGDRGFEAFF	TGCAGCGTGGGGGACAGGGGGTTTGAAGCTTTCTTT
-	TRBV7-9	14	-	TRBJ2-5	CASSQKAVWETQYF	TGTGCCAGCAGCCAGAAGGCCGTGTGGGAGACCCAGTACTTC
few	TRBV9	15	TRBD1	TRBJ2-3	CASSSGTGGRDTQYF	TGTGCCAGCAGTTCCGGGACAGGGGGCAGGGATACGCAGTATTTT
few	TRBV12-3/TRBV12-4	16	-	TRBJ1-6	CASTAGTFSYNSPLHF	TGTGCCAGCACCGCAGGGACATTCTCCTATAATTCACCCCTCCACTTT
many	TRBV20-1	15	TRBD2	TRBJ2-7	CSARRVGLAYEEQYF	TGCAGTGCCCGGAGGGTAGGACTAGCGTATGAAGAGCAGTACTTC
few	TRBV28	14	TRBD1	TRBJ2-7	CASSAQGVPYEQYF	TGTGCCAGCAGCGCGCAGGGGGTCCCCTACGAGCAGTACTTC
-	TRBV7-9	14	TRBD2	TRBJ2-7	CASSLIGTGTSKYF	TGTGCCAGCAGCTTAATTGGGACCGGGACTAGCAAGTACTTC
few	TRBV12-3/TRBV12-4	14	-	TRBJ1-5	CASSLAGNNQPQHF	TGTGCCAGCAGTTTAGCCGGCAACAATCAGCCCCAGCATTTT
few	TRBV12-3/TRBV12-4	12	-	TRBJ2-1	CASTQVPGEQFF	TGTGCCAGCACCCAGGTCCCGGGGGAGCAGTTCTTC